This T cell receptor (beta chain) was documented in a study of cytotoxic CD8 clonotypes in ibrutinib-treated CLL. Study summary: Response samples came after a median roughly 13 months of treatment, range 6 to 36. A mean of around 270,000 productive templates and just under 95,000 productive rearrangements was obtained per sample. Points from the study as a whole: Ibrutinib response saw clonality rise, and progression saw it return toward baseline.

Notes on this clone: Its target is not known.

Depths of 1 in 200,000 to 1 in 1 million T cells were the sequencing target. Some clones are missing from TCRdb's copy, which holds only in-frame ones; the method was immunoSEQ multiplex PCR. The sample lists some 140,000 clones, around 93% occurring once. Sequenced here: PBMCs, sampled after 12 months of ibrutinib treatment. This sequence originates from a human donor with chronic lymphocytic leukemia.

CDR3 loop: CASSEEGGREKLFF. As DNA, the CDR3 is TGTGCCAGCAGTGAAGAGGGGGGGCGCGAAAAACTGTTTTTT. This chain joins TRBV2 and TRBJ1-4, with D possibly matching TRBD1 (6 bases). This CDR3 contains 14 residues. The germline V and J ends were trimmed by 1 base and 8 bases, with 11 bases remaining between them. Germline CDR1 and CDR2: SNHLY and FYNNEI.